Below are 4 T cell receptor beta chains sequenced from a single sample in a study of response to subunit inactivated influenza vaccine. Each CDR3 protein is one row after TCRdb ran MiXCR on the RT-PCR reads. This table has hundreds of thousands of distinct CDR3 sequences, 21% appearing once. Sequencing was performed on PBMCs from blood, taken approximately 22 months after vaccination. The receptor set was obtained from a man between 50 and 69 years old who received an inactivated influenza vaccine.

A few counts support this clonotype. This chain uses TRBV28 with TRBJ2-1; 8 bases match TRBD1. The V segment lost 5 bases and the J segment 7 bases; nucleotides outside the gene matches: 7. Germline V gene lookup returns CDR1 MDHEN and CDR2 SYDVKM. The CDR3 is 14 residues long. DNA for the CDR3: TGTGCCAGCAGTGCCCAGGGGGCCAGTAATGAGCAGTTCTTC. Protein: CASSAQGASNEQFF.

The chain joins TRBV27 to TRBJ2-1, with 8 bases aligning to TRBD2. CDR3 length: 15 residues. After removal of 5 bases from V and 8 bases from J, the junction contained 11 bases not matched to a gene. In germline, CDR1 is MNHEY, CDR2 SMNVEV (reference sequence). The CDR3 is CASSPRTSRDDEQFF. CDR3 nucleotides: TGTGCCAGCAGTCCTCGGACTAGCCGGGACGATGAGCAGTTCTTC.

This clonotype was detected a few times. The rearrangement joins TRBV18 to TRBJ1-1; D may be TRBD1 (5 bases). Germline loops: CDR1 KGHSH, CDR2 LQKENI. The CDR3 runs to 14 residues. The V end lost 9 bases, the J end lost 0 bases, and 14 bases lay between the germline ends. The CDR3 protein is CASLLTEMNTEAFF. The CDR3 bases are TGTGCCAGTTTGTTGACAGAAATGAACACTGAAGCTTTCTTT.

This clonotype has more than one count but fewer than ten. The chain joins TRBV28 to TRBJ1-2, with D possibly matching TRBD1 (5 bases). The V and J ends lost 6 bases and 0 bases respectively, with 14 bases between them. CDR3 length equals 15 residues. Germline CDR1 is MDHEN and CDR2 is SYDVKM. This CDR3 reads CASREMGEANYGYTF. CDR3 DNA: TGTGCCAGCAGAGAAATGGGGGAAGCTAACTATGGCTACACCTTC.